The 3 T cell receptor beta chains below all came from one sample that was sequenced in a study of OX40 agonist ivuxolimab in advanced cancers. Sequencing used immunoSEQ multiplex PCR; TCRdb keeps in-frame clones, though not all of them. The repertoire holds some 74,000 clones, with less than 95% as singletons. The specimen was CD4+ or CD8+ T cells sorted from blood, collected in a trial of the OX40 agonist ivuxolimab. These receptors all stem from an adult with an advanced solid tumor such as melanoma, head and neck, liver or kidney cancer.

J is TRBJ2-3 and V is TRBV5-1; 7 bases agree with TRBD2. Germline loops: CDR1 SGHRS, CDR2 YFSETQ. The CDR3 runs 13 residues. V shed 0 bases, J shed 8 bases, and the junction held 3 bases outside the gene matches. CDR3 sequence reads: CASSLEREGTQYF. The CDR3, as DNA: TGCGCCAGCAGCTTGGAAAGGGAGGGTACGCAGTATTTT.

Only a few counts were recorded for this clone. The J gene is TRBJ1-1, the V gene TRBV2; the D gene is possibly TRBD1 (5 bases). Germline V CDR1 and CDR2: SNHLY, FYNNEI. The CDR3 runs to 11 residues. V was trimmed by 4 bases and J by 7 bases, leaving 7 bases between them. CDR3 sequence: CASSAGGEAFF. CDR3 nucleotide sequence: TGTGCCAGCAGTGCGGGGGGTGAAGCTTTCTTT.

The chain uses TRBV28 and TRBJ2-5; 13 bases are shared with TRBD2. The J call may be faulty, since TRBJ2-7 better matches the DNA end. The CDR3 is 15 amino acids. Germline CDR1 reads MDHEN; CDR2 reads SYDVKM. The CDR3 DNA follows: TGTGCCAGCACCCTGACTAGCGGGAGGTCTTACGAGCAGTACTTC. This encodes CASTLTSGRSYEQYF.